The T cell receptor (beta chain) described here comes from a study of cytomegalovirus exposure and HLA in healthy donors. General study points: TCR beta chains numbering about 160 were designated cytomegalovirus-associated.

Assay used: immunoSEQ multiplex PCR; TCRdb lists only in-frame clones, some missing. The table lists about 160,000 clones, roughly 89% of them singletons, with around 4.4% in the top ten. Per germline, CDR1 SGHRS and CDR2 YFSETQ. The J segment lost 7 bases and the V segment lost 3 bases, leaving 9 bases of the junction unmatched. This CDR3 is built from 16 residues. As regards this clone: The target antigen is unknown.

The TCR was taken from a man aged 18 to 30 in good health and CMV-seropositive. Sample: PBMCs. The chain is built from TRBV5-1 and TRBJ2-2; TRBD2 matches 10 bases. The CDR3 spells CASSSKTRTSGGELFF. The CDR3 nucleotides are TGCGCCAGCAGCTCCAAAACCCGGACTAGCGGCGGGGAGCTGTTTTTT.